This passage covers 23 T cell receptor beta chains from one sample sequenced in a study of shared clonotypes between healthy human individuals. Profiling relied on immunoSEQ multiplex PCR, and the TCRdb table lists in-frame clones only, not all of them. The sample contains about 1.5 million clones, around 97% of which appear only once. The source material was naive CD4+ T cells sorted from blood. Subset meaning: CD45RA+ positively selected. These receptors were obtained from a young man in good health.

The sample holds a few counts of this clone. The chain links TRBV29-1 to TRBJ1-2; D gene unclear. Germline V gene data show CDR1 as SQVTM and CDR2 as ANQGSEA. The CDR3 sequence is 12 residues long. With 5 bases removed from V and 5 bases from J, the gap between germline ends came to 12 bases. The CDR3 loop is CSVITPEYGYTF. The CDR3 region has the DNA TGCAGCGTTATAACGCCCGAGTATGGCTACACCTTC. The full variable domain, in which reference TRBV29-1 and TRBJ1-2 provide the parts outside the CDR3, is SAVISQKPSRDICQRGTSLTIQCQVDSQVTMMFWYRQQPGQSLTLIATANQGSEATYESGFVIDKFPISRPNLTFSTLTVSNMSPEDSSIYLCSVITPEYGYTFGSGTRLTVV.

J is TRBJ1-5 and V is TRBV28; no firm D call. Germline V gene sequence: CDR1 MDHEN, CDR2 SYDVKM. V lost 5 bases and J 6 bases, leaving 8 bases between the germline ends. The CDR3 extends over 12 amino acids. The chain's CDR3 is CASSQKSQPQHF. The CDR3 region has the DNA TGTGCCAGCAGTCAAAAAAGTCAGCCCCAGCATTTT.

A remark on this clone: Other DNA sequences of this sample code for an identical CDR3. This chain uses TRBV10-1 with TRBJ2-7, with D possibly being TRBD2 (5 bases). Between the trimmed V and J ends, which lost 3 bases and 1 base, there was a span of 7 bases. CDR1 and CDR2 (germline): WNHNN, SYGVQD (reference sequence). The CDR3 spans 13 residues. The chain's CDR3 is CASSESGSYEQYF. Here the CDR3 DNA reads TGCGCCAGCAGTGAAAGCGGTTCCTACGAGCAGTACTTC.

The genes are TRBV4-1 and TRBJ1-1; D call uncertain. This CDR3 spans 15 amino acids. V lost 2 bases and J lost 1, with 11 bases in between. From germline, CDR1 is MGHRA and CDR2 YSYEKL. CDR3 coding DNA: TGCGCCAGCAGCCAATTTCCAGATTGGAACACTGAAGCTTTCTTT. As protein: CASSQFPDWNTEAFF.

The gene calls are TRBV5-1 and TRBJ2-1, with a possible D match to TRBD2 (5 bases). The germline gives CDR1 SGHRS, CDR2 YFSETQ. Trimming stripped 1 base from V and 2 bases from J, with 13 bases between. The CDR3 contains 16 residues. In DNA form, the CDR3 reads TGCGCCAGCAGCTTGAGGCCGGGAACTCCCTACAATGAGCAGTTCTTC. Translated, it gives CASSLRPGTPYNEQFF.

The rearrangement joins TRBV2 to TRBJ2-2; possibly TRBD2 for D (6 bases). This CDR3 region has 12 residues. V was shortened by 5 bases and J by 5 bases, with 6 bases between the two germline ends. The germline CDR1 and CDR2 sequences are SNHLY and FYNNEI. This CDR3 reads CASSRETGELFF. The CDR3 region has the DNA TGTGCCAGCAGTCGGGAGACCGGGGAGCTGTTTTTT.

CDR3 sequence: CASSYAGDISTDTQYF. The DNA of the CDR3 is TGTGCCAGCAGTTACGCGGGTGACATCAGCACAGATACGCAGTATTTT. The chain combines TRBV6-5 with TRBJ2-3; possibly TRBD2 for D (5 bases). Trimming took 2 bases from V and 0 from J, leaving 12 bases between them. The CDR3 is 16 residues long. Germline CDR1 is MNHEY and CDR2 is SVGAGI.

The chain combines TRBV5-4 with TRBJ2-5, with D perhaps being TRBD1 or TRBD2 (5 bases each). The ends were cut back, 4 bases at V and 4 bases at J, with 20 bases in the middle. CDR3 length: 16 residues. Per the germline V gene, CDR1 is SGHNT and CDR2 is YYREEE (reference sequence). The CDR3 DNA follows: TGTGCCAGCAGCCTGGGACCGCTTACATATGGAGAGACCCAGTACTTC. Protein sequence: CASSLGPLTYGETQYF.

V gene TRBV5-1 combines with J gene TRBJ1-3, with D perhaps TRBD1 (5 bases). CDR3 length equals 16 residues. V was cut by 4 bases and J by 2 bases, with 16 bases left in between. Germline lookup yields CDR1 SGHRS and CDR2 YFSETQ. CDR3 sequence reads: CASSRTPSNPGNTIYF. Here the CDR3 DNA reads TGCGCCAGCAGCCGGACACCATCTAACCCTGGAAACACCATATATTTT.

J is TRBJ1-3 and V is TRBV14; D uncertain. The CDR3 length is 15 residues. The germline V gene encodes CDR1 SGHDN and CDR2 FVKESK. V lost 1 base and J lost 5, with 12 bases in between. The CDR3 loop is CASSQGAALRNTIYF. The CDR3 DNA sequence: TGTGCCAGCAGCCAAGGGGCAGCGCTGAGAAACACCATATATTTT. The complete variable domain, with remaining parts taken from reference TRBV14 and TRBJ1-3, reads EAGVTQFPSHSVIEKGQTVTLRCDPISGHDNLYWYRRVMGKEIKFLLHFVKESKQDESGMPNNRFLAERTGGTYSTLKVQPAELEDSGVYFCASSQGAALRNTIYFGEGSWLTVV.

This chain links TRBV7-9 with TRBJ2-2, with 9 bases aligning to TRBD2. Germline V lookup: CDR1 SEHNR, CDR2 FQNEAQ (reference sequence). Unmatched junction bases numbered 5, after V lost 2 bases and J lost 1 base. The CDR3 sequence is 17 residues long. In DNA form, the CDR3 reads TGTGCCAGCAGCTTACCGGCTAGCGGGATGAACACCGGGGAGCTGTTTTTT. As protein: CASSLPASGMNTGELFF.

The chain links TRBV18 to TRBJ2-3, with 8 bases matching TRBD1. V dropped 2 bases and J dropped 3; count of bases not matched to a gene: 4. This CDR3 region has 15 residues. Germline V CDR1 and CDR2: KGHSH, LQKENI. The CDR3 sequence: CASSPTTGVTDTQYF. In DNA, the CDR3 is TGTGCCAGCTCACCAACGACAGGGGTGACAGATACGCAGTATTTT.

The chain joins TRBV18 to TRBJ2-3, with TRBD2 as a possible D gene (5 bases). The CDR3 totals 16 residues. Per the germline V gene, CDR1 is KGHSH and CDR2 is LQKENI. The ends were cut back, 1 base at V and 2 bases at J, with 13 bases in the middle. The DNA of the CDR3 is TGTGCCAGCTCACCACAAATAGCGAAAATCACAGATACGCAGTATTTT. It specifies CASSPQIAKITDTQYF. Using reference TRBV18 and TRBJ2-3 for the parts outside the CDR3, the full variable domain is NAGVMQNPRHLVRRRGQEARLRCSPMKGHSHVYWYRQLPEEGLKFMVYLQKENIIDESGMPKERFSAEFPKEGPSILRIQQVVRGDSAAYFCASSPQIAKITDTQYFGPGTRLTVL.

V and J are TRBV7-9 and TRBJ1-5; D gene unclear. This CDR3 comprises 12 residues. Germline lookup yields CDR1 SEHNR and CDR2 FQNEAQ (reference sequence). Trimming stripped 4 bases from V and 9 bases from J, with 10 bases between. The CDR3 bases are TGTGCCAGCAGCTCAAGTGGGGTGCCCCAGCATTTT. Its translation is CASSSSGVPQHF.

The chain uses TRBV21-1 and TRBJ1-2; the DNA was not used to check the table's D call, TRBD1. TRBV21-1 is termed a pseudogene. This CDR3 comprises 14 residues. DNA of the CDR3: TGTGCCAGCAGCGGACAGGGCGATGACTATGGCTACACCTTC. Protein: CASSGQGDDYGYTF.

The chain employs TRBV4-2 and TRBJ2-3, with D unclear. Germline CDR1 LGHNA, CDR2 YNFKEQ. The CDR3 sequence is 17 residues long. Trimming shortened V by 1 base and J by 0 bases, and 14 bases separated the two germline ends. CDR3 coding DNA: TGTGCCAGCAGCCAAGGTCTCGCGGACCCTAGCACAGATACGCAGTATTTT. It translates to CASSQGLADPSTDTQYF.

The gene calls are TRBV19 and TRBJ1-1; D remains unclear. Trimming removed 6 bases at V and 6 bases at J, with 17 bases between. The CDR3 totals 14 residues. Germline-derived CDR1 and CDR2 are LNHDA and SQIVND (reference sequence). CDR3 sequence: CASSNGGVGAEAFF. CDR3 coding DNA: TGTGCCAGTAGCAATGGCGGCGTGGGCGCTGAAGCTTTCTTT.

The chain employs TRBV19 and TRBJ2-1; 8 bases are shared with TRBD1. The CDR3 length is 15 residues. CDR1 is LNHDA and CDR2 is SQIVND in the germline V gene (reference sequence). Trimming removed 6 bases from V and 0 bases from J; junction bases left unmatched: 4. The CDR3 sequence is CASRHTGGSYNEQFF. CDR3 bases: TGTGCCAGTAGGCATACAGGGGGCTCCTACAATGAGCAGTTCTTC.

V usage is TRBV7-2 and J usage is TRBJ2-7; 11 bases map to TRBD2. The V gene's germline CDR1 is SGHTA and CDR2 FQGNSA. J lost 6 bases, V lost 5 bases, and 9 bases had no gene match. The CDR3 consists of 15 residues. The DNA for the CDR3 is TGTGCCAGCAGCCCACGGACTAGCGGGTGGGGCGAGCAGTACTTC. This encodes CASSPRTSGWGEQYF.

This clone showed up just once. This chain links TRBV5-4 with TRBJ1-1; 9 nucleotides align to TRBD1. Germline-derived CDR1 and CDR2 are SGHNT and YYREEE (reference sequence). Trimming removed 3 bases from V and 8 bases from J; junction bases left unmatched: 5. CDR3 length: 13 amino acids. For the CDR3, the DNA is TGTGCCAGCAGCTCGACAGGGGGAACCGAAGCTTTCTTT. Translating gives CASSSTGGTEAFF.

The CDR3 coding sequence is TGTGCCACCAGCAGAGATAGGACGGACTTTGGCTACACCTTC. Its protein product is CATSRDRTDFGYTF. This chain uses TRBV15 with TRBJ1-2; D is unclear. From germline, CDR1 is LNHNV and CDR2 YYDKDF (reference sequence). V lost 0 bases, J lost 7 bases, and 12 bases lay in between. This CDR3 region has 14 residues.

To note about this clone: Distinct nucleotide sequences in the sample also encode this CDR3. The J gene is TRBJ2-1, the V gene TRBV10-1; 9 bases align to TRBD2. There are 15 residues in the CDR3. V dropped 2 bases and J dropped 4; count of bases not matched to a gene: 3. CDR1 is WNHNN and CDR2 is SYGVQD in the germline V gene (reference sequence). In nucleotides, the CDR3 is TGCGCCAGCAGTGAGGGTCTAGCGGGGTACAATGAGCAGTTCTTC. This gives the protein CASSEGLAGYNEQFF.

CDR3: CASSVAGTGKYGYTF. CDR3 bases: TGTGCCAGCAGCGTAGCGGGGACAGGGAAGTATGGCTACACCTTC. This chain links TRBV9 with TRBJ1-2, with 9 bases that match TRBD1. CDR1 and CDR2 (germline): SGDLS, YYNGEE. V was pared by 0 bases and J by 5 bases, with 5 bases of the junction left unmatched. The CDR3 has 15 amino acids.